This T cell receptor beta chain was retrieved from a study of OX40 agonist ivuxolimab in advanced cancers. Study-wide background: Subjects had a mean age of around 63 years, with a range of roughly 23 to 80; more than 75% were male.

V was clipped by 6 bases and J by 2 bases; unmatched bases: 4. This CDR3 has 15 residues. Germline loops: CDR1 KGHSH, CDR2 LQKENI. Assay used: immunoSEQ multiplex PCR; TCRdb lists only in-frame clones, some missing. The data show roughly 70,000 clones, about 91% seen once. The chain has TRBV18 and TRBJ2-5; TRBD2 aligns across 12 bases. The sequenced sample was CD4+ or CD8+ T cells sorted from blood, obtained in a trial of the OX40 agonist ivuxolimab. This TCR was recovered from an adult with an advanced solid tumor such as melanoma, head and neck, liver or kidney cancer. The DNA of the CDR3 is TGTGCCAGCTCCCGGCTAGCGGGGGGGCAAGAGACCCAGTACTTC. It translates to CASSRLAGGQETQYF.